This is a list of T cell receptor beta chains from one sample in a study of CD8+CD57+ T cells in acquired aplastic anemia. TCRdb reprocessed the reads via MiXCR and lists one record per CDR3 protein. Of over 100,000 distinct CDR3 sequences in the sample, less than 45% are singletons; the top ten hold roughly 8.9%. The source material was sorted CD4+, CD8+, or CD8+CD57+ T cells (not recorded which) from PBMCs. All receptors come from a human donor in good health, serving as a control. CDR3s include the opening cysteine and the closing phenylalanine or tryptophan. Fields, in order: V gene, D gene, clone size, J gene, CDR3 DNA, CDR3 protein. A D gene is named only where the DNA matches it firmly. A clone size is listed for some rows: how often the clone was seen (once, few, many), or a class if it is expanded.

>TRBV12-3/TRBV12-4|TRBD1|many|TRBJ2-1
TGTGCCAGCAGCCGCCGGACAGGGGGCGTTTTCAATGAGCAGTTCTTC
CASSRRTGGVFNEQFF
>TRBV5-6|-|-|TRBJ1-5
TGTGCCAGCAGCTTGAACAATGTTGGCGATAGCAATCAGCCCCAGCATTTT
CASSLNNVGDSNQPQHF
>TRBV6-1|-|-|TRBJ1-5
TGTGCCAGCAGTGAAGAGACAGAGCATAATAGCAATCAGCCCCAGCATTTT
CASSEETEHNSNQPQHF
>TRBV24-1|-|-|TRBJ1-6
TGTGCCACCAGCCGCGGGGTAGAGTCACCCCTCCACTTT
CATSRGVESPLHF
>TRBV10-1|-|many|TRBJ2-2
TGCGCCAGCAGTGAGCTTCGGGGGCGAGGGGACACCGGGGAGCTGTTTTTT
CASSELRGRGDTGELFF
>TRBV4-1|-|many|TRBJ2-1
TGCGCCAGCAGCATTGAAGCGGACCAAACCTACAATGAGCAGTTCTTC
CASSIEADQTYNEQFF
>TRBV10-3|-|-|TRBJ1-5
TGTGCCATCAGTGAGTCCGGGGGGATCAATCAGCCCCAGCATTTT
CAISESGGINQPQHF
>TRBV11-2|-|-|TRBJ1-2
TGTGCCAGCAGCCCGGGAATTTACTATGGCTACACCTTC
CASSPGIYYGYTF
>TRBV7-8|-|many|TRBJ2-5
TGTGCCAGCAGCCATTTCGGGCCCCCGAGACAAGAGACCCAGTACTTC
CASSHFGPPRQETQYF
>TRBV30|TRBD1|few|TRBJ1-5
TGTGCCTGGAGGCGGCAGGGGGCGTTTCAGCCCCAGCATTTT
CAWRRQGAFQPQHF